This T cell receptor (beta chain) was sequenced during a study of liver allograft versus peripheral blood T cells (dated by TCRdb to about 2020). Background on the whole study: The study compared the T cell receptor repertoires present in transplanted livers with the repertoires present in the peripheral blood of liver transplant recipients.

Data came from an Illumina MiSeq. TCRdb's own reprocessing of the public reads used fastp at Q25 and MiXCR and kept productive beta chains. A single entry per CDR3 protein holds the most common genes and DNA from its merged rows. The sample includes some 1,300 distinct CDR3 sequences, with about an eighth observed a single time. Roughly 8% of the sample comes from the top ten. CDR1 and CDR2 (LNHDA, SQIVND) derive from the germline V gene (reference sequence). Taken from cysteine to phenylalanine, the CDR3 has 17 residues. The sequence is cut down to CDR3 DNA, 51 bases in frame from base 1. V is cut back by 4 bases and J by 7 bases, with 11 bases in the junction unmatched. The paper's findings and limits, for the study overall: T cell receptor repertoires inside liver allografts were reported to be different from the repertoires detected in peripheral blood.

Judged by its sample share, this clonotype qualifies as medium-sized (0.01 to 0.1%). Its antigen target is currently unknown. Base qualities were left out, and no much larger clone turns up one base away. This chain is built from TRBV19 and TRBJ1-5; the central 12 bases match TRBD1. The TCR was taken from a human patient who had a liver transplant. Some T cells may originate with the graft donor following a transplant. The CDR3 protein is CASSTPGTGGARQPQHF. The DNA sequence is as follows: TGTGCCAGTAGTACCCCCGGGACAGGGGGCGCGAGGCAGCCCCAGCATTTT.